This T cell receptor (beta chain) was sequenced for a study of cytomegalovirus exposure and HLA in healthy donors. Trimming shortened V by 1 base and J by 5 bases, and 9 bases separated the two germline ends. Germline loops: CDR1 LGHNA, CDR2 YNFKEQ. The CDR3 is 13 residues long. Researchers ran the PCR with 60 Vbeta and 13 Jbeta primers. As handled by the study authors: Approximately 72 million unique TCR beta chains, about 11 million of them shared, were counted by a later analysis. This table comes from immunoSEQ multiplex PCR, and its TCRdb copy is limited to in-frame clones, with some not included. The V and J calls and the clone size are those of that table, but D and trimming were determined from the DNA. The sample lists roughly 130,000 clones, about 85% seen once, with 1.5% to 2% in the top ten. A remark on this clone: Its cognate antigen is unknown.

General study results and limits: After further analysis at a later stage, 15,000 to 20,000 TCR beta sequences were associated with HLA alleles at 0.05 false discovery rate. The study designated over 150 TCR beta chains cytomegalovirus-associated. Serostatus for CMV was the only available immune exposure information.

This chain uses TRBV4-2 with TRBJ2-7, with D maybe TRBD2 (6 bases). The origin of this receptor is a boy under 18 in good health and CMV-seronegative. Material: PBMCs. CDR3 loop: CASSQGSSDEQYF. The CDR3 DNA reads as TGTGCCAGCAGCCAAGGGTCTAGCGACGAGCAGTACTTC.